This T cell receptor beta chain derives from a study of identical twins. Overall study results and limits: With abundant cord blood beta clonotypes, insertions were fewer; memory repertoires showed no such pattern.

Germline assignment: CDR1 KGHSH and CDR2 LQKENI. The ends were cut back, 3 bases at V and 7 bases at J, with 13 bases in the middle. The CDR3 consists of 14 residues. Of note for this clonotype: What it binds is not known.

Each CDR3 protein is one row after TCRdb ran MiXCR on the 5' RACE reads. This sample has around 1.7 million distinct CDR3 sequences; about 32% occur once, and the top ten carry 0.25% to 0.3%. The TCR originated in a newborn girl in good health. The chain joins TRBV18 to TRBJ2-1, with a possible D match to TRBD2 (6 bases). The source material was cord blood. For the CDR3, the DNA is TGTGCCAGCTCACCCGGGGGTAATAGAAATGAGCAGTTCTTC. Translating gives CASSPGGNRNEQFF. The full variable domain, completed using reference TRBV18 and TRBJ2-1, is NAGVMQNPRHLVRRRGQEARLRCSPMKGHSHVYWYRQLPEEGLKFMVYLQKENIIDESGMPKERFSAEFPKEGPSILRIQQVVRGDSAAYFCASSPGGNRNEQFFGPGTRLTVL.